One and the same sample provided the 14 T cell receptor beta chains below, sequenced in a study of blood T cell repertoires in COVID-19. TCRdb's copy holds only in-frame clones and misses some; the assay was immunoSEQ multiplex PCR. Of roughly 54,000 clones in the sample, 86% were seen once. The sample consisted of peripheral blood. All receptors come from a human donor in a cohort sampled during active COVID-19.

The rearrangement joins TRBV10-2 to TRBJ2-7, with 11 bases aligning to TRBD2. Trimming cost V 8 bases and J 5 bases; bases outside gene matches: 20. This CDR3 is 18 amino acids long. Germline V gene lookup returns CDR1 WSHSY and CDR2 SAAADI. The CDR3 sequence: CASVGGAKISGRAHEQYF. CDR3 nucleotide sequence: TGCGCCAGCGTGGGGGGTGCAAAAATTAGCGGGAGGGCCCACGAGCAGTACTTC.

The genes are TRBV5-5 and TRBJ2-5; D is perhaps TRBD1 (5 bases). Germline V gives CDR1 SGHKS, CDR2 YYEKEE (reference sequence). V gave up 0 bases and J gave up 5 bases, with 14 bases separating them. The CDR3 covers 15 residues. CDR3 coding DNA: TGTGCCAGCAGCTTGGACAGGCTGTTTGGGGAGACCCAGTACTTC. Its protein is CASSLDRLFGETQYF.

The CDR3 nucleotides read TGTGCCACCAGCAGAGAACAGGGAAGGGAAAAACTGTTTTTT. This codes for CATSREQGREKLFF. The chain combines TRBV15 with TRBJ1-4, with D maybe TRBD1 (6 bases). CDR3 length equals 14 residues. The germline CDR1 and CDR2 sequences are LNHNV and YYDKDF (reference sequence). Trimming shortened V by 0 bases and J by 8 bases, and 10 bases separated the two germline ends.

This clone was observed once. The CDR3 DNA is TGTGCCAGCAGCTTACGGACAGGGGGCGTCGATGAGCAGTTCTTC. This translates into CASSLRTGGVDEQFF. V usage is TRBV7-6 and J usage is TRBJ2-1, with 11 bases lining up with TRBD1. The germline V gene has CDR1 SGHVS and CDR2 FNYEAQ. Unmatched junction bases numbered 5, after V lost 2 bases and J lost 8 bases. CDR3 length: 15 residues.

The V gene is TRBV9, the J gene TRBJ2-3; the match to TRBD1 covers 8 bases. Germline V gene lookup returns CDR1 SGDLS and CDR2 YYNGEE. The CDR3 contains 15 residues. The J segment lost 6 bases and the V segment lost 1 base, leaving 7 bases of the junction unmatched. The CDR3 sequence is CASSVYRGYGDTQYF. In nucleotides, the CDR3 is TGTGCCAGCAGCGTATACAGGGGGTATGGTGATACGCAGTATTTT. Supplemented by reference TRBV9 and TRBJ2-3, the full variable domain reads DSGVTQTPKHLITATGQRVTLRCSPRSGDLSVYWYQQSLDQGLQFLIQYYNGEERAKGNILERFSAQQFPDLHSELNLSSLELGDSALYFCASSVYRGYGDTQYFGPGTRLTVL.

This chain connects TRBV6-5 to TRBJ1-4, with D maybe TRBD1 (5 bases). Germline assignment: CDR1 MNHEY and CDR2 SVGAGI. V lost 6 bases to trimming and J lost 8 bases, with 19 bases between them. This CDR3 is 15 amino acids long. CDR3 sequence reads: CASRETAQGLEKLFF. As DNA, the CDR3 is TGTGCCAGCAGAGAGACAGCCCAGGGACTCGAAAAACTGTTTTTT.

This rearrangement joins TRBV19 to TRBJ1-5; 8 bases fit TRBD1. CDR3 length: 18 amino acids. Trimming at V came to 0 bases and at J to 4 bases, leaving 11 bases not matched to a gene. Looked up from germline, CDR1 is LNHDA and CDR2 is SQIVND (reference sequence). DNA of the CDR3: TGTGCCAGTAGTATAGATTACAGGCAGGGGGCCATTAATCAGCCCCAGCATTTT. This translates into CASSIDYRQGAINQPQHF.

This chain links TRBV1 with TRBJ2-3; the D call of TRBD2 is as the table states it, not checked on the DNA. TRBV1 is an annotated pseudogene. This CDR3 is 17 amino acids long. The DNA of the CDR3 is TGCACCAGCAGCCAAGATCGAAATAGCTCTAGCACAGATACGCAGTATTTT. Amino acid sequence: CTSSQDRNSSSTDTQYF.

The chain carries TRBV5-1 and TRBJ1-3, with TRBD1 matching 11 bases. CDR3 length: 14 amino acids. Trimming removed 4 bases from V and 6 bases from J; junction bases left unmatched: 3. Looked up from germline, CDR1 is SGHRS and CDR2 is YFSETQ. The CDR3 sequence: CASSRGQGANTIYF. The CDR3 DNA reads TGCGCCAGCAGCAGAGGACAGGGGGCAAACACCATATATTTT.

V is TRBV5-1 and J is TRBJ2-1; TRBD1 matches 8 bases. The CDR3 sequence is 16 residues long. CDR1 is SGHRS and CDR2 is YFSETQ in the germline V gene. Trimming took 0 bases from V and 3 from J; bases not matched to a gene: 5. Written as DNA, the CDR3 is TGCGCCAGCAGCTTGGTGGGTGGACAGGGCTACAATGAGCAGTTCTTC. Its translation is CASSLVGGQGYNEQFF.

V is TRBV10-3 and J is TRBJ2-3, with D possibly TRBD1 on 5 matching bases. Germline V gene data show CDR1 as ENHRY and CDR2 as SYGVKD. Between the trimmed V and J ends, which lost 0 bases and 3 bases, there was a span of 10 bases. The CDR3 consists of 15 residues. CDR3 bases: TGTGCCATCAGTGAGTCGAATAAGGGGACAGATACGCAGTATTTT. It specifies CAISESNKGTDTQYF.

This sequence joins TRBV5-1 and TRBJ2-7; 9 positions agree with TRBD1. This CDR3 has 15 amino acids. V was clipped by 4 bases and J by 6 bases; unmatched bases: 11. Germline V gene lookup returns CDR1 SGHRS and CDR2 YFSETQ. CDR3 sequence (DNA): TGCGCCAGCAGCCTGGGTGGGACAGGGAGCCCCGAGCAGTACTTC. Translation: CASSLGGTGSPEQYF. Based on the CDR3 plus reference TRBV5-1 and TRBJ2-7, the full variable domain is KAGVTQTPRYLIKTRGQQVTLSCSPISGHRSVSWYQQTPGQGLQFLFEYFSETQRNKGNFPGRFSGRQFSNSRSEMNVSTLELGDSALYLCASSLGGTGSPEQYFGPGTRLTVT.

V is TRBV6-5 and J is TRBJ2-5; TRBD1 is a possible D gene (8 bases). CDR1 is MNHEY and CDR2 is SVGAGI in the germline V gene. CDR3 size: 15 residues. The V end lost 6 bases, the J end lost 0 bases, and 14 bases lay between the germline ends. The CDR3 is CASRTGGGYQETQYF. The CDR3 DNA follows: TGTGCCAGCAGAACAGGGGGGGGGTACCAAGAGACCCAGTACTTC.

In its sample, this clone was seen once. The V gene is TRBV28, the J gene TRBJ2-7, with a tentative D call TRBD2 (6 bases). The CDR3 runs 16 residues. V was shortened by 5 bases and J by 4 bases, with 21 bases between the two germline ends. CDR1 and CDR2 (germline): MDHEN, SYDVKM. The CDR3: CASSIISGGSPYEQYF. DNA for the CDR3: TGTGCCAGCAGTATCATTAGCGGTGGGAGCCCTTACGAGCAGTACTTC.